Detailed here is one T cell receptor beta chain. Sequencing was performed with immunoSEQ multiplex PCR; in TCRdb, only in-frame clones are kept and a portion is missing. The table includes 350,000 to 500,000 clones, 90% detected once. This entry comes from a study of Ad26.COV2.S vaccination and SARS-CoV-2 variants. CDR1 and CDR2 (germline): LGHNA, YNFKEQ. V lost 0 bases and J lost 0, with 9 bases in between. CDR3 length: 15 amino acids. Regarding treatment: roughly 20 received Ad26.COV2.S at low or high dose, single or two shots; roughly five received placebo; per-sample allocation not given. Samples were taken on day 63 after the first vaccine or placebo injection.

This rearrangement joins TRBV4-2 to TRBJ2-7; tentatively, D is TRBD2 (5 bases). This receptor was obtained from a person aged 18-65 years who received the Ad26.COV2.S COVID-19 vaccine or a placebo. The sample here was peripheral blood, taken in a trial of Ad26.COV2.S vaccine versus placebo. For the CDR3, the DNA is TGTGCCAGCAGCCAAGAAGAAGGGAGCTCCTACGAGCAGTACTTC. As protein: CASSQEEGSSYEQYF.